The source of this T cell receptor beta chain is a study of control samples from healthy donors and cancer patients. The ends lost 2 bases at V and 10 bases at J; junction bases unmatched: 13. The CDR3 totals 17 residues. The V gene's germline CDR1 is MGHRA and CDR2 YSYEKL. The data were produced by immunoSEQ multiplex PCR, yet TCRdb's version contains in-frame clones alone and is incomplete. The listing contains around 190,000 clones. The source of this sequence is a woman in her twenties or thirties in good health. The chain recombines TRBV4-1 with TRBJ2-1; TRBD2 matches at 11 bases. The material sequenced was blood. The DNA of the CDR3 is TGCGCCAGCAGCCAACTGGAGGGTAGCGGGGGGGCCTGGGAGCAGTTCTTC. Translated: CASSQLEGSGGAWEQFF.